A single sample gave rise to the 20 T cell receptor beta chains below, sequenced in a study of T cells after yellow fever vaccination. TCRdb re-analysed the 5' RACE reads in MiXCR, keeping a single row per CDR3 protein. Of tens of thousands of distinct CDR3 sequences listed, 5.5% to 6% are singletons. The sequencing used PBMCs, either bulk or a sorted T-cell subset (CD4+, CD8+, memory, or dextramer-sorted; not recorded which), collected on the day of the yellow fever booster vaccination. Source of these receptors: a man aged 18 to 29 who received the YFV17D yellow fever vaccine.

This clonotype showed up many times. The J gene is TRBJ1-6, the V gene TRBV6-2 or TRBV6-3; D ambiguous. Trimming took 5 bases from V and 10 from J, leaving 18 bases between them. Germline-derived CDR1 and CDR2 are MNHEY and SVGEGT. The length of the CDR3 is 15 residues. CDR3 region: CASSNDEDFQSPLHF. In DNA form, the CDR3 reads TGTGCCAGCAGTAATGACGAGGACTTCCAGTCACCCCTCCACTTT.

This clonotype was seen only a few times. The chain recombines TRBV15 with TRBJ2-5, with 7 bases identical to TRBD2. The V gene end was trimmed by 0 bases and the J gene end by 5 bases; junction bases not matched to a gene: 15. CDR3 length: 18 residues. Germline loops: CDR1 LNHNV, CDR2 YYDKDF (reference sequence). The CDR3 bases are TGTGCCACCAGCAGAGATCCCCCTCCGACTAGCTGGAGGGAGACCCAGTACTTC. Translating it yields CATSRDPPPTSWRETQYF.

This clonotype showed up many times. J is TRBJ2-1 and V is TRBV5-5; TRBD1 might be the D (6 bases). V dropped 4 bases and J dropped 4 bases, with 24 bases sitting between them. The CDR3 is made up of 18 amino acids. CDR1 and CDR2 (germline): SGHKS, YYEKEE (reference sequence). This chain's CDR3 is CASSIWPDLGQRYNEQFF. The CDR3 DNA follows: TGTGCCAGCAGCATTTGGCCAGATCTAGGACAGCGTTACAATGAGCAGTTCTTC.

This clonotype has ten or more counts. CDR3 region: CAISEQGFEQYV. Here the CDR3 DNA reads TGTGCCATCAGTGAACAGGGGTTCGAGCAGTACGTC. The chain links TRBV10-3 to TRBJ2-7; 7 bases agree with TRBD1. Unmatched junction bases numbered 2, after V lost 3 bases and J lost 6 bases. The CDR3 spans 12 residues. Germline V gene data show CDR1 as ENHRY and CDR2 as SYGVKD.

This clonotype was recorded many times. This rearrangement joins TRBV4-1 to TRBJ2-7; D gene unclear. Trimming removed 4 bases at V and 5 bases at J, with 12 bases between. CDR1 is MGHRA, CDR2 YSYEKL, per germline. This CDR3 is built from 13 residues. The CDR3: CASSLPGGDEQYF. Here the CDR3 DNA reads TGCGCCAGCAGCCTGCCGGGCGGCGACGAGCAGTACTTC.

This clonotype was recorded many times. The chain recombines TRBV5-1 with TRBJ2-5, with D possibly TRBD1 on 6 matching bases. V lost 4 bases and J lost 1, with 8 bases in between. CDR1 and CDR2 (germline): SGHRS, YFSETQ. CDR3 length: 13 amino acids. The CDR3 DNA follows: TGCGCCAGCAGCCCGGACAGCCAAGAGACCCAGTACTTC. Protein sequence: CASSPDSQETQYF.

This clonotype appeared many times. CDR3 nucleotides: TGTGCCAGCAGATTCTTAGCGGGGGGGCGATCAGATACGCAGTATTTT. Amino acids: CASRFLAGGRSDTQYF. The chain has TRBV28 and TRBJ2-3; 11 bases fit TRBD2. Trimming took 6 bases from V and 4 from J; bases not matched to a gene: 9. The CDR3 runs 16 residues. Germline V gives CDR1 MDHEN, CDR2 SYDVKM.

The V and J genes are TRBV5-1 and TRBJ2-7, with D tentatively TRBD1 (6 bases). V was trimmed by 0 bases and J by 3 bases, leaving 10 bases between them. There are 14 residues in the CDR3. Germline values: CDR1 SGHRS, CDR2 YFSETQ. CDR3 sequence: CASSLGWDNYEQYF. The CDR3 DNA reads TGCGCCAGCAGCTTGGGTTGGGACAACTACGAGCAGTACTTC.

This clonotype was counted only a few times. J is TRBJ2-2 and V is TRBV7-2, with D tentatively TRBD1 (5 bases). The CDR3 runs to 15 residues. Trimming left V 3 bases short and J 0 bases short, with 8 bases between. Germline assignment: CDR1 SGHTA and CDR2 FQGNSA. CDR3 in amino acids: CASSFQGPNTGELFF. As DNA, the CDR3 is TGTGCCAGCAGCTTTCAGGGTCCGAACACCGGGGAGCTGTTTTTT.

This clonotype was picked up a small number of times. CDR3 sequence: CASSQRTPYGYTF. CDR3 bases: TGTGCCAGCAGCCAACGGACGCCGTATGGCTACACCTTC. The chain combines TRBV3-1 with TRBJ1-2, with no clear D. The germline gives CDR1 LGHDT, CDR2 YNNKEL (reference sequence). Deletions cut 2 bases from V and 5 bases from J, with 9 bases between. The CDR3 covers 13 residues.

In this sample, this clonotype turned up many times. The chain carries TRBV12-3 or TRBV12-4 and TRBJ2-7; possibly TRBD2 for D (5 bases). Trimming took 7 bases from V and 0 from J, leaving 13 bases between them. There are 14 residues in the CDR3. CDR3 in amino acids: CASTPAGSSYEQYF. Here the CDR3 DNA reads TGTGCCAGCACCCCGGCTGGGAGCTCCTACGAGCAGTACTTC.

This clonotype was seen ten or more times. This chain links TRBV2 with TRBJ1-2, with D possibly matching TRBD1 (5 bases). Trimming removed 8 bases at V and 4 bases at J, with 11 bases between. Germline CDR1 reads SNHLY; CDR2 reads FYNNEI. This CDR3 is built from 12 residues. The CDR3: CASVRGGYGYTF. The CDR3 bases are TGTGCCAGCGTTCGGGGCGGCTATGGCTACACCTTC.

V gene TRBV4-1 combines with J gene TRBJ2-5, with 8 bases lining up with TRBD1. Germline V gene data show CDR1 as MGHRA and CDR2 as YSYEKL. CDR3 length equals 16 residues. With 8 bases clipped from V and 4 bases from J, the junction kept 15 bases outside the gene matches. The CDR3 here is CASCPTTGVGAETQYF. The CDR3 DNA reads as TGCGCCAGCTGCCCAACGACAGGGGTGGGGGCAGAGACCCAGTACTTC.

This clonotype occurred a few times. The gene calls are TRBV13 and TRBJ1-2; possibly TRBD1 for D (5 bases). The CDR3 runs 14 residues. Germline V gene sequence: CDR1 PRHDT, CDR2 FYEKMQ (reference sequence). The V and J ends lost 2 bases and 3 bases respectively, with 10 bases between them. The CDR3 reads CASSLSRGDYGYTF. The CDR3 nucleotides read TGTGCCAGCAGCTTAAGTCGGGGGGACTATGGCTACACCTTC.

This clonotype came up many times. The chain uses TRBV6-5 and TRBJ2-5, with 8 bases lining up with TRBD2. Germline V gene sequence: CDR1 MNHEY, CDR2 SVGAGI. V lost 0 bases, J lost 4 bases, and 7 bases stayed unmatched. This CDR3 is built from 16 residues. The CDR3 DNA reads TGTGCCAGCAGTTACTCGGGTGGACTAGCAGTAGAGACCCAGTACTTC. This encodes CASSYSGGLAVETQYF.

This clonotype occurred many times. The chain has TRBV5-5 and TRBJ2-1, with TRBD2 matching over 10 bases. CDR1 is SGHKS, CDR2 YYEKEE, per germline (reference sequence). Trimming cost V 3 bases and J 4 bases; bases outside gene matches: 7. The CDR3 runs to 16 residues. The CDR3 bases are TGTGCCAGCAGCTCCCGGACTAGCGGCACATACAATGAGCAGTTCTTC. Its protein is CASSSRTSGTYNEQFF. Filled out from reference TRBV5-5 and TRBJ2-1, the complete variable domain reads DAGVTQSPTHLIKTRGQQVTLRCSPISGHKSVSWYQQVLGQGPQFIFQYYEKEERGRGNFPDRFSARQFPNYSSELNVNALLLGDSALYLCASSSRTSGTYNEQFFGPGTRLTVL.

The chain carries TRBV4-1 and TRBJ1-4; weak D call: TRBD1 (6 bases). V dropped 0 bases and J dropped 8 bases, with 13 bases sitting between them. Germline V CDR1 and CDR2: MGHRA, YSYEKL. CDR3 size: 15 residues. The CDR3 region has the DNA TGCGCCAGCAGCCAAGAGCCCAGGGGAAGCGAAAAACTGTTTTTT. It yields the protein CASSQEPRGSEKLFF.

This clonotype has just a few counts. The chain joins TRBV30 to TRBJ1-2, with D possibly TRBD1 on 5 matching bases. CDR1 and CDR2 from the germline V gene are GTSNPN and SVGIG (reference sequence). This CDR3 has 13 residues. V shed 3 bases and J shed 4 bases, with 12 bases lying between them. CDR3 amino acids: CAWRNQGTYGYTF. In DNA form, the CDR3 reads TGTGCCTGGAGGAACCAGGGAACCTATGGCTACACCTTC. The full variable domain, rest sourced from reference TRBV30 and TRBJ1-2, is SQTIHQWPATLVQPVGSPLSLECTVEGTSNPNLYWYRQAAGRGLQLLFYSVGIGQISSEVPQNLSASRPQDRQFILSSKKLLLSDSGFYLCAWRNQGTYGYTFGSGTRLTVV.

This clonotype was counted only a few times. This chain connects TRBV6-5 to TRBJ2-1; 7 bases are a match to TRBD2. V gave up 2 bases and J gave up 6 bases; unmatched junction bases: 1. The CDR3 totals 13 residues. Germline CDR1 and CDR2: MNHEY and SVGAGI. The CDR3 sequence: CASSYGRGNEQFF. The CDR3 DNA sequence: TGTGCCAGCAGTTACGGGAGGGGCAATGAGCAGTTCTTC.

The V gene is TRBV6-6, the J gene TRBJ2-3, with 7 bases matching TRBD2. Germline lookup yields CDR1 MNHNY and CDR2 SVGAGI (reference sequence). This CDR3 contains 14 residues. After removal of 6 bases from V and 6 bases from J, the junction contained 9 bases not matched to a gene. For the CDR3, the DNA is TGTGCCAGCAGGATCAGCGGGGTTCAGGATACGCAGTATTTT. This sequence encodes CASRISGVQDTQYF.